The 18 T cell receptor beta chains given below trace back to one sample, sequenced in a study of T cell responses to AZD1222 COVID-19 vaccine. Sequenced by immunoSEQ multiplex PCR; TCRdb stores in-frame clones only, minus some. Of about 100,000 clones in the sample, around 87% were seen once. The sample consisted of peripheral blood, taken 28 days after the second AZD1222 dose. These receptors were obtained from an adult who received the AZD1222 COVID-19 vaccine.

This clone occurred a few times. The rearrangement joins TRBV6-5 to TRBJ2-2, with D hard to call. V lost 6 bases to trimming and J lost 3 bases, with 11 bases between them. Germline V lookup: CDR1 MNHEY, CDR2 SVGAGI. The CDR3 consists of 14 residues. CDR3 DNA sequence: TGTGCCAGCAGCCTTAAGGTCCACACCGGGGAGCTGTTTTTT. Its translation is CASSLKVHTGELFF.

The chain is built from TRBV5-1 and TRBJ1-5; possibly TRBD1 for D (5 bases). Trimming left V 0 bases short and J 7 bases short, with 8 bases between. Germline CDR1 and CDR2: SGHRS and YFSETQ. The CDR3 sequence is 13 residues long. The CDR3 DNA reads as TGCGCCAGCAGCTTGGCGGGGGGACAGCCCCAGCATTTT. This encodes CASSLAGGQPQHF.

The chain employs TRBV5-1 and TRBJ1-1; unclear D gene. Germline V lookup: CDR1 SGHRS, CDR2 YFSETQ. The CDR3 has 12 residues. Trimming shortened V by 4 bases and J by 4 bases, and 8 bases separated the two germline ends. The CDR3 region is CASSTESTEAFF. The CDR3 bases are TGCGCCAGCAGCACGGAGAGCACTGAAGCTTTCTTT. Looking up the rest from reference TRBV5-1 and TRBJ1-1 gives the full variable domain: KAGVTQTPRYLIKTRGQQVTLSCSPISGHRSVSWYQQTPGQGLQFLFEYFSETQRNKGNFPGRFSGRQFSNSRSEMNVSTLELGDSALYLCASSTESTEAFFGQGTRLTVV.

V usage is TRBV27 and J usage is TRBJ1-5; 8 positions match TRBD1. Unmatched junction bases numbered 1, after V lost 5 bases and J lost 1 base. CDR1 is MNHEY and CDR2 is SMNVEV in the germline V gene (reference sequence). This CDR3 is built from 14 residues. As DNA, the CDR3 is TGTGCCAGCAGTCACAGGGGGAGCAATCAGCCCCAGCATTTT. This gives the protein CASSHRGSNQPQHF.

This chain joins TRBV6-5 and TRBJ2-7, with 8 bases that match TRBD1. Germline CDR1 MNHEY, CDR2 SVGAGI. Trimming cost V 8 bases and J 6 bases; bases outside gene matches: 3. The CDR3 totals 11 residues. The CDR3: CASGQGAEQYF. The CDR3 region has the DNA TGTGCCAGCGGCCAGGGGGCCGAGCAGTACTTC.

This rearrangement joins TRBV5-1 to TRBJ2-7; 7 bases line up with TRBD2. Germline CDR1 reads SGHRS; CDR2 reads YFSETQ. V shed 0 bases and J 3 bases; nucleotides not matched to a gene: 3. This CDR3 is built from 14 residues. CDR3 bases: TGCGCCAGCAGCTTGGCCGGGACTAACTACGAGCAGTACTTC. Protein: CASSLAGTNYEQYF.

The rearrangement links TRBV5-5 to TRBJ2-7; D is uncertain. Germline V gives CDR1 SGHKS, CDR2 YYEKEE (reference sequence). The CDR3 runs 14 residues. V lost 4 bases and J 4 bases, leaving 15 bases between the germline ends. The CDR3 sequence: CASSHSGQEYEQYF. The CDR3 nucleotides read TGTGCCAGCAGCCATTCAGGCCAAGAATACGAGCAGTACTTC.

The rearrangement joins TRBV15 to TRBJ2-1; 9 bases map to TRBD2. The CDR3 runs 15 residues. Germline V CDR1 and CDR2: LNHNV, YYDKDF (reference sequence). Trimming took 6 bases from V and 7 from J; bases not matched to a gene: 10. The CDR3 sequence: CATSPRLAGSNEQFF. The DNA of the CDR3 is TGTGCCACCAGTCCCCGGCTAGCGGGGAGTAATGAGCAGTTCTTC.

The gene calls are TRBV7-2 and TRBJ2-1; 7 bases fit TRBD1. With 9 bases clipped from V and 4 bases from J, the junction kept 6 bases outside the gene matches. Germline assignment: CDR1 SGHTA and CDR2 FQGNSA. This CDR3 comprises 13 residues. The CDR3 DNA reads as TGTGCCAGTAGACAGGGTCATTACAATGAGCAGTTCTTC. Protein sequence: CASRQGHYNEQFF.

The V and J genes are TRBV3-1 (or the pseudogene TRBV3-2) and TRBJ1-2, with a possible D match to TRBD1 (5 bases). The germline V gene has CDR1 LGHDT and CDR2 YNNKEL (reference sequence). The CDR3 has 16 residues. Between the trimmed V and J ends, which lost 1 base and 1 base, there was a span of 13 bases. In DNA form, the CDR3 reads TGTGCCAGCAGCCAAGGGGACCAGACGGGTAACTATGGCTACACCTTC. It translates to CASSQGDQTGNYGYTF.

V usage is TRBV6-5 and J usage is TRBJ2-5; D is unclear. V lost 7 bases and J lost 0, with 9 bases in between. This CDR3 spans 13 amino acids. From germline, CDR1 is MNHEY and CDR2 SVGAGI. CDR3 loop: CASTSHYQETQYF. CDR3 nucleotides: TGTGCCAGCACATCCCACTACCAAGAGACCCAGTACTTC.

This clone was counted once. The J gene is TRBJ1-5, the V gene TRBV2, with 7 positions matching TRBD1. The CDR3 runs to 16 residues. The germline V gene encodes CDR1 SNHLY and CDR2 FYNNEI. V lost 6 bases, J lost 2 bases, and 10 bases stayed unmatched. CDR3 region: CASSRLAGGGNQPQHF. Written as DNA, the CDR3 is TGTGCCAGCAGCAGATTAGCAGGGGGTGGCAATCAGCCCCAGCATTTT. Based on the CDR3 plus reference TRBV2 and TRBJ1-5, the full variable domain is EPEVTQTPSHQVTQMGQEVILRCVPISNHLYFYWYRQILGQKVEFLVSFYNNEISEKSEIFDDQFSVERPDGSNFTLKIRSTKLEDSAMYFCASSRLAGGGNQPQHFGDGTRLSIL.

The chain combines TRBV5-1 with TRBJ2-1, with D perhaps given as TRBD1 or TRBD2 (5 bases each). V lost 6 bases, J lost 1 base, and 11 bases lay in between. Germline-derived CDR1 and CDR2 are SGHRS and YFSETQ. The CDR3 has 14 residues. CDR3 sequence: CASTRGGSYNEQFF. The CDR3 nucleotides read TGCGCCAGCACGAGGGGTGGATCCTACAATGAGCAGTTCTTC.

V gene TRBV3-1 (or the pseudogene TRBV3-2) combines with J gene TRBJ2-7; TRBD2 is a possible D gene (5 bases). The CDR3 spans 17 residues. Germline V CDR1 and CDR2: LGHDT, YNNKEL (reference sequence). The ends were cut back, 5 bases at V and 0 bases at J, with 20 bases in the middle. The CDR3 DNA follows: TGTGCCAGCAGCTCCCCCCGAGGGTCCCGAAGCTCCTACGAGCAGTACTTC. This translates into CASSSPRGSRSSYEQYF.

The V and J genes are TRBV3-1 (or the pseudogene TRBV3-2) and TRBJ2-2, with 7 bases lining up with TRBD1. CDR1 is LGHDT and CDR2 is YNNKEL in the germline V gene (reference sequence). V trimming: 2 bases; J trimming: 5 bases; junction bases outside the gene matches: 2. The CDR3 spans 14 residues. CDR3 DNA sequence: TGTGCCAGCAGCCAATTCAGGGGGACCGGGGAGCTGTTTTTT. Translated, it gives CASSQFRGTGELFF.

The chain employs TRBV28 and TRBJ1-5; D unclear. The CDR3 runs 19 residues. V gave up 3 bases and J gave up 7 bases, with 28 bases separating them. In germline, CDR1 is MDHEN, CDR2 SYDVKM. The CDR3 region is CASSFFEWASLSFDQPQHF. The CDR3 DNA reads TGTGCCAGCAGTTTCTTTGAATGGGCGAGCCTTTCGTTTGACCAGCCCCAGCATTTT.

With regard to this clone: One end of the junction does not line up with germline, which may come from a read error. V is TRBV6-5 and J is TRBJ1-2, with a possible D match to TRBD1 (5 bases). This CDR3 is 14 amino acids long. The V gene's germline CDR1 is MNHEY and CDR2 SVGAGI. The CDR3 DNA follows: TGTGCCAGCAGTGACTCGGCAGGGAGGGATGGCTACACCTTC. Residues: CASSDSAGRDGYTF.

This clone was seen more than once but under ten times. The chain joins TRBV29-1 to TRBJ2-7, with a possible D match to TRBD2 (5 bases). The CDR3 runs to 14 residues. The V end was cut by 4 bases, the J end by 3 bases, with 16 bases between. Germline lookup yields CDR1 SQVTM and CDR2 ANQGSEA. The CDR3 protein is CSVGPRGSNYEQYF. The CDR3 nucleotides read TGCAGCGTTGGCCCCCGCGGGTCGAACTACGAGCAGTACTTC.